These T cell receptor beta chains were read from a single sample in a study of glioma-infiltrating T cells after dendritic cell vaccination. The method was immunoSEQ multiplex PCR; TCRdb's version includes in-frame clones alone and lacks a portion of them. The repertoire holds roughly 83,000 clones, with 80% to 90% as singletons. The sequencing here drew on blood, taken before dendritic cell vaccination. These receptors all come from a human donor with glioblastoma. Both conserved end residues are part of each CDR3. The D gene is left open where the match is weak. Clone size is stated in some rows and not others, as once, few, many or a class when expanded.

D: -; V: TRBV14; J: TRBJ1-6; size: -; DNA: TGTGCCAGCAGCCGACAGACAGGACTGAAGGCCCTCCACTTT; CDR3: CASSRQTGLKALHF
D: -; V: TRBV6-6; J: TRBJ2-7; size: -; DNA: TGTGCCAGCACCCGGGGGGCCCTGACCCCCTACGAGCAGTACTTC; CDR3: CASTRGALTPYEQYF
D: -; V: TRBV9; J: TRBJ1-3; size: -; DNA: TGTGCCAGCAGCGTAGTCGAACAGGGCTCTGGAAACACCATATATTTT; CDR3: CASSVVEQGSGNTIYF
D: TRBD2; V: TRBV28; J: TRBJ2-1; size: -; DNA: TGTGCCAGCAGTTTGACTAGCGGGAGGAACAATGAGCAGTTCTTC; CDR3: CASSLTSGRNNEQFF
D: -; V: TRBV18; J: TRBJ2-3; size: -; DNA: TGTGCCAGCTCACCTCGATCTAGTCCCACAGATACGCAGTATTTT; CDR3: CASSPRSSPTDTQYF
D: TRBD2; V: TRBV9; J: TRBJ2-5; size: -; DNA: TGTGCCAGCAGCGTAGCGCGGGAGGGCCGGATCGGGAAAGAGACCCAGTACTTC; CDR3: CASSVAREGRIGKETQYF
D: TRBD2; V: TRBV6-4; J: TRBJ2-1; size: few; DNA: TGTGCCAGCAGTGACTCCGGGGGGGCCTACAATGAGCAGTTCTTC; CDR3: CASSDSGGAYNEQFF
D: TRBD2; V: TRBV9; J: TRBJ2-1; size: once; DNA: TGTGCCAGCAGCCCCATAGCGGGAGGGCCCGAGTTCTTC; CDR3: CASSPIAGGPEFF
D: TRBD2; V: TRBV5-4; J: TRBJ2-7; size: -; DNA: TGTGCCAGCAGCTTGGCTCTAGCGGGGGGGAGGGAGCAGTACTTC; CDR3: CASSLALAGGREQYF
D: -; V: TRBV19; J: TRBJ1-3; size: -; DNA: TGTGCCAGTAGTATGAGGACAGAACACTCTGGAAACACCATATATTTT; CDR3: CASSMRTEHSGNTIYF
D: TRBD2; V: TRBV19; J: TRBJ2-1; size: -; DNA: TGTGCCAGTAGGGGGGGGACCCATTACAATGAGCAGTTCTTC; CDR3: CASRGGTHYNEQFF
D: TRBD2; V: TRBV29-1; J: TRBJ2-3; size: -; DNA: TGCAGCGTCGACGCGGGGGGGAAAGATACGCAGTATTTT; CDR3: CSVDAGGKDTQYF
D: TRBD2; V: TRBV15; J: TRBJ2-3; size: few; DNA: TGTGCCACCAGCAGAGATCGGGCTAGCGGGGGGCCAAGCACAGATACGCAGTATTTT; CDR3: CATSRDRASGGPSTDTQYF
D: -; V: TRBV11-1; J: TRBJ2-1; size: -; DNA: TGTGCCAGCAGCGGCCAGCGTTATGAGCAGTTCTTC; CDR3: CASSGQRYEQFF
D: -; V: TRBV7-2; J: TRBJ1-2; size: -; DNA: TGTGCCAGCAGCTCGAGCGGGACCCTCTATGGCTACACCTTC; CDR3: CASSSSGTLYGYTF
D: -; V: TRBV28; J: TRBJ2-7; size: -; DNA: TGTGCCAGCAGCTCCGACACCTTGCTAACCTACGAGCAGTACTTC; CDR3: CASSSDTLLTYEQYF
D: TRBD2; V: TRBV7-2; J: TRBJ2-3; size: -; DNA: TGTGCCAGCAGCTTAGGCCCTAGCGGGGGTACAGATACGCAGTATTTT; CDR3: CASSLGPSGGTDTQYF
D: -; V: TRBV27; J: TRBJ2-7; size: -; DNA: TGTGCCAGCAGTGAGGGAGGGGGAGCGTCCTACGAGCAGTACTTC; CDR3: CASSEGGGASYEQYF
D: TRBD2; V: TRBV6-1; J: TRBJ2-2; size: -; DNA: TGTGCCAGCAGCCCTAGCGGGAGAAGTAGCGGGGAGCTGTTTTTT; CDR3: CASSPSGRSSGELFF
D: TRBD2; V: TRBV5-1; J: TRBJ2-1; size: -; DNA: TGCGCCAGCAGCTTGGTGATAGCGGGAGGGAACAATGAGCAGTTCTTC; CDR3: CASSLVIAGGNNEQFF
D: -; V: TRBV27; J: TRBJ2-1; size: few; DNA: TGTGCCAGCAGTATCCGGCGGGGCGTCAATGAGCAGTTCTTC; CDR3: CASSIRRGVNEQFF
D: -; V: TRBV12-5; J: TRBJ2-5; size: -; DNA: TGTGCTTCGGGTCACCAAGAGACCCAGTACTTC; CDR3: CASGHQETQYF
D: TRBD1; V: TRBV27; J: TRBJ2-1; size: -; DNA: TGTGCCAGCAGTTTGACAGGGTTTAGCTACAATGAGCAGTTCTTC; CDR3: CASSLTGFSYNEQFF
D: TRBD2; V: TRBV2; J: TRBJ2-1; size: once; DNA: TGTGCCAGCCAGCGGGAATTTTCCTACAATGAGCAGTTCTTC; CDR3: CASQREFSYNEQFF
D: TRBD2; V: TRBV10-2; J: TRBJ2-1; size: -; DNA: TGCGCCAGCAGTGAGGGACTAGTAAATGAGCAGTTCTTC; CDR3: CASSEGLVNEQFF
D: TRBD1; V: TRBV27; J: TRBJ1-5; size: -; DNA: TGTGCCAGCAGTTCCAACCCCGGACAGGGGAGCCAGCCCCAGCATTTT; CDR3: CASSSNPGQGSQPQHF
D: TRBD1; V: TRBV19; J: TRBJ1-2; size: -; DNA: TGTGCCAGTACCCTAGAGAGGCAGGGGGTCTATGGCTACACCTTC; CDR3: CASTLERQGVYGYTF
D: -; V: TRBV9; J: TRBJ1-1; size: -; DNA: TGTGCCAGCAGCAAACAGAACACTGAAGCTTTCTTT; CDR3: CASSKQNTEAFF
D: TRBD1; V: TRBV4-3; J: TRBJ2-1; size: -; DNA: TGCGCCAGCAGCCAAGCCGGGACAGGTTCCTACAATGAGCAGTTCTTC; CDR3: CASSQAGTGSYNEQFF
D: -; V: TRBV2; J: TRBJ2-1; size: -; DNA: TGTGCCAGCAGGCTCCGGGGGGCGGGCGACAATGAGCAGTTCTTC; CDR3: CASRLRGAGDNEQFF
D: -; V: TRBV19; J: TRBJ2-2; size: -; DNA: TGTGCCAGTAGTATAGGCCCCCCTAGCGCGAACACCGGGGAGCTGTTTTTT; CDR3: CASSIGPPSANTGELFF
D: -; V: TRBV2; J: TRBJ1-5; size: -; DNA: TGTGCCAGCAGTGGGGGGCTGGGGTTGAGCAATCAGCCCCAGCATTTT; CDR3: CASSGGLGLSNQPQHF
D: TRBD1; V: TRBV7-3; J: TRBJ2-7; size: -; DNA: TGTGCCAGCAGCCCTGCAGCAGGACAGGCCCCCTACGAGCAGTACTTC; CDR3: CASSPAAGQAPYEQYF
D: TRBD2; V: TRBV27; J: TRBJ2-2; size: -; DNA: TGTGCCAGCCTCGGGACTAGCGGGACCGGGGAGCTGTTTTTT; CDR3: CASLGTSGTGELFF
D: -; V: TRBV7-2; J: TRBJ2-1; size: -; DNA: TGTGCCAGCAGCTTACGGCGAAAAAGCGGGCTCCTCTCCTACAATGAGCAGTTCTTC; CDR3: CASSLRRKSGLLSYNEQFF
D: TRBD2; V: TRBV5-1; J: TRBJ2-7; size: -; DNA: TGCGCCAGCAGCTTGGTGGCGGGGGAAGAGCAGTACTTC; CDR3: CASSLVAGEEQYF
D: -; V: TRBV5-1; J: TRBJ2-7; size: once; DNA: TGCGCCAGCAGCTTGGCAGGTACCACCTACGAGCAGTACTTC; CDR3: CASSLAGTTYEQYF
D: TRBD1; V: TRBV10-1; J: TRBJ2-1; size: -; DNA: TGCGCCACGTCCCGTCGGACAGGCCGAAACAATGAGCAGTTCTTC; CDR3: CATSRRTGRNNEQFF
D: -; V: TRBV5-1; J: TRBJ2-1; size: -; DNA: TGCGCCAGCAGCTTGGACTCTTCCAATGAGCAGTTCTTC; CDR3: CASSLDSSNEQFF
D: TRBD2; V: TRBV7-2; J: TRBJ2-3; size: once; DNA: TGTGCCAGCAGCTTAGTTCGGGGGGGCCGGGCCGATACGCAGTATTTT; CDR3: CASSLVRGGRADTQYF
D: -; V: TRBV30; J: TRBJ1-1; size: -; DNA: TGTGCCTGGACCCGAGGGGGAGGGGAGACTGAAGCTTTCTTT; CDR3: CAWTRGGGETEAFF
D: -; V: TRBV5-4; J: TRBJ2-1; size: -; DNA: TGTGCCAGCAGCTTGGTAGAAAACAATGAGCAGTTCTTC; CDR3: CASSLVENNEQFF
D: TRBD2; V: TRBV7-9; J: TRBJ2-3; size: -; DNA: TGTGCCAGCAGCTCGGGACTAGCGGACTACACAGATACGCAGTATTTT; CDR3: CASSSGLADYTDTQYF
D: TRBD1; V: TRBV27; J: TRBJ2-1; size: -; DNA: TGTGCCAGCAGTAACCAACCGGGACAGAGGAGGTTCTTC; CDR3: CASSNQPGQRRFF
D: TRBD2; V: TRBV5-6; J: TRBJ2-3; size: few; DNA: TGTGCCAGCAGCTTGGATGATAGCGGGGGGGACACAGATACGCAGTATTTT; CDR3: CASSLDDSGGDTDTQYF